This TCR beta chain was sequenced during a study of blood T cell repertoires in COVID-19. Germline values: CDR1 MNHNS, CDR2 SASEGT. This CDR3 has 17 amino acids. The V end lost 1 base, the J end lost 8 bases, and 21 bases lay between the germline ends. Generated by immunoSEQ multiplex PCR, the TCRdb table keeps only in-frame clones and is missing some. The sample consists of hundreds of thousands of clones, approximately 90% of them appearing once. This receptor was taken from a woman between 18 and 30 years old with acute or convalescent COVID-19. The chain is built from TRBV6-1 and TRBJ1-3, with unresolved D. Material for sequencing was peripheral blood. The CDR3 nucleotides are TGTGCCAGCAGTGAAGTCCCTATCCCAGGCGGGAGAGACACCATATATTTT. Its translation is CASSEVPIPGGRDTIYF.